This T cell receptor beta chain stems from a study of T cell changes during pregnancy in multiple sclerosis. CDR1 SGHRS and CDR2 YFSETQ come from the germline V gene. CDR3 length: 14 amino acids. V shed 4 bases, J shed 3 bases, and the junction held 5 bases outside the gene matches. Clones were sequenced by immunoSEQ multiplex PCR, and TCRdb holds only the in-frame ones, with some missing. The table records about 61,000 clones, over 75% of them present only once. The material sequenced was peripheral blood, taken in the first trimester of pregnancy. This rearrangement joins TRBV5-1 to TRBJ2-7; 9 bases align to TRBD1. The clonotype was recovered from a female donor with multiple sclerosis, enrolled in a pregnancy study. CDR3 loop: CASSDGTGIYEQYF. CDR3 sequence (DNA): TGCGCCAGCAGCGATGGGACAGGGATCTACGAGCAGTACTTC. Combining the CDR3 with reference TRBV5-1 and TRBJ2-7 gives the whole variable domain KAGVTQTPRYLIKTRGQQVTLSCSPISGHRSVSWYQQTPGQGLQFLFEYFSETQRNKGNFPGRFSGRQFSNSRSEMNVSTLELGDSALYLCASSDGTGIYEQYFGPGTRLTVT.